The 19 T cell receptor beta chains below all came from one sample that was sequenced in a study of cytomegalovirus exposure and HLA in healthy donors. The PCR ran on 60 Vbeta and 13 Jbeta primers. Sequencing was performed with immunoSEQ multiplex PCR; in TCRdb, only in-frame clones are kept and a portion is missing. The repertoire has 85,000 to 130,000 clones, approximately 85% of them found once; the top ten carry 1.6%. What was sequenced was PBMCs. These receptors all come from a man aged 50 to 60 in good health and CMV-seronegative.

The J gene is TRBJ1-1, the V gene TRBV18; 9 nucleotides match TRBD1. Germline CDR1 KGHSH, CDR2 LQKENI. Unmatched junction bases numbered 13, after V lost 3 bases and J lost 2 bases. The CDR3 runs to 18 residues. The CDR3 loop is CASSPRPIGDRVNTEAFF. CDR3 nucleotides: TGTGCCAGCTCACCTAGACCGATAGGGGACAGGGTTAACACTGAAGCTTTCTTT.

The J gene is TRBJ1-1, the V gene TRBV19; 7 bases agree with TRBD1. Germline V gene sequence: CDR1 LNHDA, CDR2 SQIVND (reference sequence). Trimming cost V 5 bases and J 10 bases; bases outside gene matches: 10. CDR3 length: 13 amino acids. The CDR3, as DNA: TGTGCCAGTAGTGTACAGGGGCCCTCCGGAGCTTTCTTT. Encoded protein: CASSVQGPSGAFF.

The rearrangement uses TRBV11-2 and TRBJ2-3; TRBD2 is a possible D gene (5 bases). Germline CDR1 reads SGHAT; CDR2 reads FQNNGV. Trimming left V 0 bases short and J 3 bases short, with 16 bases between. This CDR3 contains 17 residues. The CDR3: CASSLDRLRGRTDTQYF. The CDR3 nucleotides are TGTGCCAGCAGCTTAGACCGACTCAGAGGGCGGACAGATACGCAGTATTTT.

CDR3 region: CASSLGGELYEQYV. As DNA, the CDR3 is TGTGCCAGCTCCCTGGGAGGGGAGCTCTACGAGCAGTACGTC. J is TRBJ2-7 and V is TRBV18; 7 bases line up with TRBD2. V dropped 6 bases and J dropped 3; count of bases not matched to a gene: 8. Germline V lookup: CDR1 KGHSH, CDR2 LQKENI. This CDR3 region has 14 residues.

The chain is built from TRBV19 and TRBJ2-1; D not resolved. From germline, CDR1 is LNHDA and CDR2 SQIVND (reference sequence). The CDR3 extends over 14 amino acids. V was pared by 6 bases and J by 3 bases, with 12 bases between. This CDR3 reads CASRETPVYNEQFF. As DNA, the CDR3 is TGTGCCAGTAGGGAGACTCCTGTCTACAATGAGCAGTTCTTC.

The chain joins TRBV4-3 to TRBJ2-5; D gene uncertain. V shed 1 base and J shed 1 base, with 10 bases lying between them. CDR3 length: 15 residues. Germline V gene lookup returns CDR1 LGHNA and CDR2 YSLEER. CDR3 nucleotide sequence: TGCGCCAGCAGCCAAGTCCTTAGTCGCCAAGAGACCCAGTACTTC. Translating it yields CASSQVLSRQETQYF.

Concerning this clone itself: The same CDR3 also results from other DNA sequences found in this sample. The chain joins TRBV6-5 to TRBJ2-5, with 10 bases that match TRBD1. Germline CDR1 is MNHEY and CDR2 is SVGAGI. With V trimmed by 9 bases and J by 3 bases, 4 bases remained unmatched. This CDR3 has 13 residues. The CDR3 bases are TGTGCCAGTTCCGGGACAGGGGAAGAGACCCAGTACTTC. It specifies CASSGTGEETQYF.

This chain joins TRBV4-2 and TRBJ2-1; 10 bases map to TRBD2. The CDR3 spans 17 residues. Trimming took 1 base from V and 5 from J; bases not matched to a gene: 8. The germline gives CDR1 LGHNA, CDR2 YNFKEQ. This CDR3 reads CASSQVWASGGHNEQFF. The CDR3, as DNA: TGTGCCAGCAGCCAAGTGTGGGCTAGCGGGGGCCACAATGAGCAGTTCTTC.

The chain joins TRBV5-4 to TRBJ1-1; D not resolved. This CDR3 has 12 amino acids. The V end was cut by 4 bases, the J end by 6 bases, with 10 bases between. The V gene's germline CDR1 is SGHNT and CDR2 YYREEE (reference sequence). CDR3 sequence reads: CASSALEAEAFF. In DNA form, the CDR3 reads TGTGCCAGCAGCGCCTTAGAGGCTGAAGCTTTCTTT.

The chain recombines TRBV5-4 with TRBJ1-1; D unclear. This CDR3 contains 13 residues. The V and J ends lost 1 base and 6 bases respectively, with 10 bases between them. CDR1 SGHNT and CDR2 YYREEE come from the germline V gene (reference sequence). In DNA form, the CDR3 reads TGTGCCAGCAGCTTGACACCTCGGGCTGAAGCTTTCTTT. It translates to CASSLTPRAEAFF.

The CDR3 is CATGDRGNEKLFF. The CDR3 DNA follows: TGTGCCACCGGGGACAGGGGAAATGAAAAACTGTTTTTT. V usage is TRBV28 and J usage is TRBJ1-4; 10 nucleotides agree with TRBD1. Germline V gene lookup returns CDR1 MDHEN and CDR2 SYDVKM. CDR3 size: 13 residues. The V and J ends lost 10 bases and 5 bases, in that order; junction bases with no gene match: 4.

CDR3 residues: CASSLVSGQGTEAFF. CDR3 in DNA: TGCGCCAGCAGCTTGGTATCGGGACAGGGCACTGAAGCTTTCTTT. The chain carries TRBV5-1 and TRBJ1-1, with 9 bases lining up with TRBD1. V shed 0 bases, J shed 4 bases, and the junction held 4 bases outside the gene matches. Germline CDR1 SGHRS, CDR2 YFSETQ. This CDR3 is 15 amino acids long.

The V call is TRBV7-2, the J call TRBJ2-7, with 14 positions matching TRBD2. V gave up 4 bases and J gave up 0 bases; unmatched junction bases: 2. Germline-derived CDR1 and CDR2 are SGHTA and FQGNSA. This CDR3 comprises 16 residues. This chain's CDR3 is CASSWTSGGSSYEQYF. The DNA of the CDR3 is TGTGCCAGCAGCTGGACTAGCGGGGGGTCCTCCTACGAGCAGTACTTC.

The chain joins TRBV5-1 to TRBJ1-1; TRBD1 is a possible D gene (5 bases). The CDR3 has 16 amino acids. Looked up from germline, CDR1 is SGHRS and CDR2 is YFSETQ. V was clipped by 0 bases and J by 6 bases, with 18 bases between them. CDR3 sequence (DNA): TGCGCCAGCAGCTTGGGGGGCGCAAGAGATGTAGCTGAAGCTTTCTTT. It is translated as CASSLGGARDVAEAFF.

The chain has TRBV18 and TRBJ1-5; 12 nucleotides line up with TRBD1. The germline V gene has CDR1 KGHSH and CDR2 LQKENI. There are 15 residues in the CDR3. V lost 3 bases to trimming and J lost 6 bases; unmatched junction nucleotides: 3. The CDR3 here is CASSPGQGASQPQHF. CDR3 DNA sequence: TGTGCCAGCTCACCGGGACAGGGGGCCTCTCAGCCCCAGCATTTT.

The chain employs TRBV4-2 and TRBJ2-1; D gene ambiguous. The germline V and J ends were trimmed by 4 bases and 6 bases, with 4 bases remaining between them. The germline V gene has CDR1 LGHNA and CDR2 YNFKEQ. There are 11 residues in the CDR3. CDR3: CASSRLNEQFF. The CDR3 nucleotides read TGTGCCAGCAGCCGACTCAATGAGCAGTTCTTC.

V gene TRBV2 combines with J gene TRBJ2-5; TRBD1 matches 7 bases. Germline CDR1 reads SNHLY; CDR2 reads FYNNEI. The ends lost 7 bases at V and 4 bases at J; junction bases unmatched: 9. The length of the CDR3 is 14 residues. The DNA for the CDR3 is TGTGCCAGCACACCGACAGGGATTCCAGAGACCCAGTACTTC. This codes for CASTPTGIPETQYF.

This clone has only a few counts. The V gene is TRBV11-2, the J gene TRBJ1-3; D remains ambiguous. The length of the CDR3 is 15 residues. The V end lost 4 bases, the J end lost 0 bases, and 10 bases lay between the germline ends. Germline CDR1 and CDR2: SGHAT and FQNNGV. The CDR3 loop reads CASSSNSSSGNTIYF. Written as DNA, the CDR3 is TGTGCCAGCAGCTCTAACAGCAGCTCTGGAAACACCATATATTTT.

V is TRBV6-1 and J is TRBJ1-6; D unclear. The germline gives CDR1 MNHNS, CDR2 SASEGT. The CDR3 spans 13 residues. The V end lost 4 bases, the J end lost 8 bases, and 9 bases lay between the germline ends. The CDR3 here is CASSARFDSPLHF. The CDR3 region has the DNA TGTGCCAGCAGTGCCCGTTTCGATTCACCCCTCCACTTT.